These 21 T cell receptor beta chains were all obtained from the same sample, sequenced in a study of blood T cell repertoires in COVID-19 (dated by TCRdb to 2018 to 2020). Library generation was performed with the immunoSEQ multiplex PCR assay. TCRdb limited this immuneACCESS table to in-frame rearrangements with V and J called. A share of clones is missing; checked studies link under half to unresolved V genes, and the rest is unexplained. This sample has about 380,000 clones in its table, and 85% of those were observed once. The top ten hold about 3.6% of the sample. Material for sequencing was peripheral blood. The receptors originated from a woman aged 18-29 years with acute or convalescent COVID-19.

The chain uses TRBV2 and TRBJ1-1; D gene ambiguous. Germline V CDR1 and CDR2: SNHLY, FYNNEI. Trimming took 8 bases from V and 1 from J, leaving 14 bases between them. The CDR3 has 14 amino acids. The CDR3 loop reads CASLPLGRNTEAFF. The DNA of the CDR3 is TGTGCCAGCCTACCTCTAGGCAGGAACACTGAAGCTTTCTTT.

The chain uses TRBV11-2 and TRBJ2-5, with 11 bases lining up with TRBD2. This CDR3 contains 17 residues. V gave up 5 bases and J gave up 0 bases; unmatched junction bases: 8. Germline CDR1 is SGHAT and CDR2 is FQNNGV. The CDR3 nucleotides read TGTGCCAGCAGCGCGCTTCCGGGACTAGCGGACCAAGAGACCCAGTACTTC. Its translation is CASSALPGLADQETQYF. The variable domain in full, completed from reference TRBV11-2 and TRBJ2-5, reads EAGVAQSPRYKIIEKRQSVAFWCNPISGHATLYWYQQILGQGPKLLIQFQNNGVVDDSQLPKDRFSAERLKGVDSTLKIQPAKLEDSAVYLCASSALPGLADQETQYFGPGTRLLVL.

This chain joins TRBV7-3 and TRBJ1-1; a weak D match, TRBD1 (6 bases). V lost 5 bases to trimming and J lost 5 bases, with 12 bases between them. This CDR3 spans 13 amino acids. Germline V gene data show CDR1 as SGHTA and CDR2 as FQGTGA. The CDR3 DNA sequence: TGTGCCAGCAGCAAAGGACAGAGGACTGAAGCTTTCTTT. Translated: CASSKGQRTEAFF.

This chain uses TRBV19 with TRBJ2-1; no firm D call. CDR1 and CDR2 from the germline V gene are LNHDA and SQIVND (reference sequence). Trimming cost V 5 bases and J 5 bases, with 7 bases left between them. CDR3 size: 12 residues. The CDR3 loop reads CASSFTDNEQFF. The CDR3 nucleotides are TGTGCCAGTAGTTTTACAGACAATGAGCAGTTCTTC.

The count of this clone is one. This chain's CDR3 is CASSRDRVNYEQYF. CDR3 sequence (DNA): TGTGCCAGCAGCCGAGACCGGGTAAACTACGAGCAGTACTTC. J is TRBJ2-7 and V is TRBV4-2, with D unresolved. Trimming took off 4 bases at V and 3 bases at J, with 13 bases between the two ends. CDR3 length: 14 residues. In germline, CDR1 is LGHNA, CDR2 YNFKEQ.

The chain combines TRBV7-2 with TRBJ2-6; TRBD2 matches 8 bases. Germline CDR1 is SGHTA and CDR2 is FQGNSA. V shed 3 bases and J 0 bases; nucleotides not matched to a gene: 1. The CDR3 has 16 residues. The CDR3 DNA is TGTGCCAGCAGCTTGGGACTAGTCTCTGGGGCCAACGTCCTGACTTTC. Amino acids: CASSLGLVSGANVLTF.

The V and J genes are TRBV12-3 or TRBV12-4 and TRBJ1-2; D remains ambiguous. The CDR3 has 13 residues. Trimming took 6 bases from V and 2 from J, leaving 10 bases between them. The CDR3: CASSSSLNYGYTF. DNA for the CDR3: TGTGCCAGCAGCTCCTCTTTGAACTATGGCTACACCTTC.

The chain couples TRBV7-4 to TRBJ2-7; tentatively, D is TRBD1 (5 bases). This CDR3 has 14 residues. Germline CDR1 reads SGHVT; CDR2 reads SQSDAQ. Trimming removed 5 bases from V and 3 bases from J, with 14 bases in between. CDR3 amino acids: CASSPERQNYEQYF. In nucleotides, the CDR3 is TGTGCCAGCAGCCCAGAGAGACAGAACTACGAGCAGTACTTC.

This clone was detected only a few times. The CDR3 sequence is CASSQTQGAQYGYTF. CDR3 nucleotides: TGCGCCAGCAGCCAAACGCAGGGGGCGCAATATGGCTACACCTTC. The chain uses TRBV4-1 and TRBJ1-2; TRBD1 matches 8 bases. The J segment lost 5 bases and the V segment lost 2 bases, leaving 7 bases of the junction unmatched. CDR1 is MGHRA and CDR2 is YSYEKL in the germline V gene. This CDR3 has 15 amino acids.

This clone was seen a single time. The V call is TRBV10-3, the J call TRBJ1-1; weak D call: TRBD1 (6 bases). Looked up from germline, CDR1 is ENHRY and CDR2 is SYGVKD. Trimming left V 0 bases short and J 4 bases short, with 12 bases between. The CDR3 loop spans 15 amino acids. CDR3 loop: CAISESGAGVTEAFF. DNA of the CDR3: TGTGCCATCAGTGAGTCGGGGGCAGGGGTCACTGAAGCTTTCTTT.

V usage is TRBV7-2 and J usage is TRBJ1-6; D remains unclear. V lost 3 bases and J 10 bases, leaving 10 bases between the germline ends. Germline V gene lookup returns CDR1 SGHTA and CDR2 FQGNSA. This CDR3 spans 13 amino acids. CDR3 amino acids: CASSLTFLSPLHF. CDR3 bases: TGTGCCAGCAGCTTGACATTTTTATCACCCCTCCACTTT.

This rearrangement joins TRBV28 to TRBJ2-6, with D possibly being TRBD1 (6 bases). Trimming took off 7 bases at V and 1 base at J, with 17 bases between the two ends. The CDR3 covers 17 residues. Germline CDR1 MDHEN, CDR2 SYDVKM. This CDR3 reads CASTWGLIKSGANVLTF. The CDR3 coding sequence is TGTGCCAGCACCTGGGGGCTAATCAAATCTGGGGCCAACGTCCTGACTTTC. The whole variable domain, filled in from reference TRBV28 and TRBJ2-6, reads DVKVTQSSRYLVKRTGEKVFLECVQDMDHENMFWYRQDPGLGLRLIYFSYDVKMKEKGDIPEGYSVSREKKERFSLILESASTNQTSMYLCASTWGLIKSGANVLTFGAGSRLTVL.

The V gene is TRBV5-8, the J gene TRBJ1-2; D perhaps matches TRBD1 (5 bases). CDR3 length: 12 amino acids. The germline V and J ends were trimmed by 5 bases and 2 bases, with 7 bases remaining between them. Germline loops: CDR1 SGHTS, CDR2 YDEGEE. This CDR3 is CASRHRNYGYTF. The CDR3 coding sequence is TGTGCCAGCAGGCACAGGAACTATGGCTACACCTTC.

The V call is TRBV5-4, the J call TRBJ2-7; tentative D call: TRBD1 (6 bases). The CDR3 has 14 amino acids. Germline CDR1 is SGHNT and CDR2 is YYREEE (reference sequence). V was trimmed by 0 bases and J by 6 bases, leaving 13 bases between them. The CDR3 DNA sequence: TGTGCCAGCAGCTTGGGACAGGTATTAGCCGAGCAGTACTTC. Protein sequence: CASSLGQVLAEQYF. Filled out from reference TRBV5-4 and TRBJ2-7, the complete variable domain reads ETGVTQSPTHLIKTRGQQVTLRCSSQSGHNTVSWYQQALGQGPQFIFQYYREEENGRGNFPPRFSGLQFPNYSSELNVNALELDDSALYLCASSLGQVLAEQYFGPGTRLTVT.

The rearrangement uses TRBV5-1 and TRBJ2-7; tentative D call: TRBD1 (6 bases). V lost 4 bases and J 5 bases, leaving 19 bases between the germline ends. CDR1 and CDR2 (germline): SGHRS, YFSETQ. The CDR3 has 15 residues. The CDR3, as DNA: TGCGCCAGCAGCCCAGGCCATACAGGGCGGAACGAGCAGTACTTC. As protein: CASSPGHTGRNEQYF.

This clone turned up a few times. The sample has other DNA sequences that encode this CDR3 too. The chain joins TRBV10-3 to TRBJ2-7, with TRBD1 as a possible D gene (7 bases). Germline CDR1 reads ENHRY; CDR2 reads SYGVKD. This CDR3 contains 14 residues. Trimming removed 0 bases from V and 3 bases from J, with 9 bases in between. CDR3 nucleotide sequence: TGTGCCATCAGTGAGTCCAGGGGGGACTACGAGCAGTACTTC. It specifies CAISESRGDYEQYF.

The V gene is TRBV28, the J gene TRBJ2-2; possible D gene TRBD2, 7 bases. The CDR3 runs 15 residues. V dropped 7 bases and J dropped 5 bases, with 17 bases sitting between them. Germline CDR1 reads MDHEN; CDR2 reads SYDVKM. The CDR3: CASTLGGAGTGELFF. CDR3 bases: TGTGCCAGCACCTTGGGGGGGGCAGGGACCGGGGAGCTGTTTTTT.

This clone has just one count. V is TRBV19 and J is TRBJ1-2, with D uncertain. Trimming cost V 7 bases and J 2 bases, with 17 bases left between them. CDR1 LNHDA and CDR2 SQIVND come from the germline V gene (reference sequence). This CDR3 has 15 amino acids. The chain's CDR3 is CASTRQPGKNYGYTF. The CDR3 DNA is TGTGCCAGTACCCGTCAGCCAGGAAAAAACTATGGCTACACCTTC.

This clone was detected only once. The CDR3 sequence is CASSLTVSYNEQFF. CDR3 DNA sequence: TGTGCCAGCAGTTTAACAGTTTCATACAATGAGCAGTTCTTC. The genes are TRBV27 and TRBJ2-1; D is unresolved. V lost 2 bases and J lost 4, with 9 bases in between. Germline V gene sequence: CDR1 MNHEY, CDR2 SMNVEV (reference sequence). The CDR3 has 14 amino acids.

The chain uses TRBV19 and TRBJ2-3, with 7 bases fitting TRBD1. Germline CDR1 reads LNHDA; CDR2 reads SQIVND (reference sequence). The CDR3 has 14 amino acids. Losses at the gene ends were 0 bases for V and 13 bases for J; bases not matched to a gene: 10. The CDR3 here is CASSIDLGQGVEYF. The CDR3 DNA follows: TGTGCCAGTAGTATAGATCTCGGGCAGGGGGTAGAGTATTTT. Variable domain in full (rest from reference TRBV19 and TRBJ2-3): DGGITQSPKYLFRKEGQNVTLSCEQNLNHDAMYWYRQDPGQGLRLIYYSQIVNDFQKGDIAEGYSVSREKKESFPLTVTSAQKNPTAFYLCASSIDLGQGVEYFGPGTRLTVL.

The chain has TRBV10-1 and TRBJ1-1; the D gene is possibly TRBD1 (6 bases). Germline lookup yields CDR1 WNHNN and CDR2 SYGVQD (reference sequence). This CDR3 spans 15 amino acids. V was cut by 3 bases and J by 1 base, with 12 bases left in between. CDR3 loop: CASSDGTSRNTEAFF. Here the CDR3 DNA reads TGCGCCAGCAGTGATGGGACAAGCAGGAACACTGAAGCTTTCTTT.